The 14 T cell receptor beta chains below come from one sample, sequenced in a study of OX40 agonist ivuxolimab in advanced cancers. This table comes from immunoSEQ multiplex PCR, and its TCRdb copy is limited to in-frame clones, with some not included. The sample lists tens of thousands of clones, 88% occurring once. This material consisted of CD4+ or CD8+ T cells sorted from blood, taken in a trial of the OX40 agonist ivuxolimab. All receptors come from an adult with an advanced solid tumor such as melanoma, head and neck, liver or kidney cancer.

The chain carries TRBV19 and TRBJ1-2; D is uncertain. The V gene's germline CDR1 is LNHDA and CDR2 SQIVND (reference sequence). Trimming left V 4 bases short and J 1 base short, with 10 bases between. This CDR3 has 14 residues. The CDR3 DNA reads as TGTGCCAGTAGTAGGGCAGACTTTAACTATGGCTACACCTTC. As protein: CASSRADFNYGYTF.

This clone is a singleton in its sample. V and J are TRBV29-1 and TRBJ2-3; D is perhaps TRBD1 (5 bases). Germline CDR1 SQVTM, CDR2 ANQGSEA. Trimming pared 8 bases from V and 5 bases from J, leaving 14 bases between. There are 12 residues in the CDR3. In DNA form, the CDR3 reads TGCAGCTATTCAGGGTTTGTAGATACGCAGTATTTT. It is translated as CSYSGFVDTQYF.

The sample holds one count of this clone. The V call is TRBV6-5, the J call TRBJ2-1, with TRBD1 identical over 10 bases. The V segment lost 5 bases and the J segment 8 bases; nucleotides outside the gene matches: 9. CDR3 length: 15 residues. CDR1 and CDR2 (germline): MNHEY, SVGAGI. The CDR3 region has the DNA TGTGCCAGCAGTAGACAGACAGGGGGCAGCGATGAGCAGTTCTTC. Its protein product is CASSRQTGGSDEQFF.

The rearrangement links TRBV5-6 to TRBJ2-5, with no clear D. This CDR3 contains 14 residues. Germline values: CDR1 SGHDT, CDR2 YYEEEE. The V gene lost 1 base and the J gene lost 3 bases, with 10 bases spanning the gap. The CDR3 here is CASSLKAGKETQYF. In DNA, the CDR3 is TGTGCCAGCAGCTTGAAGGCAGGTAAAGAGACCCAGTACTTC.

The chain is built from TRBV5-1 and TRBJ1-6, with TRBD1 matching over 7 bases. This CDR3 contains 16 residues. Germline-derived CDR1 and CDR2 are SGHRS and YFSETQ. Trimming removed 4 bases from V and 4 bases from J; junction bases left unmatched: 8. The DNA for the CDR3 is TGCGCCAGCAGCATCTCAGGGGGATTGTATAATTCACCCCTCCACTTT. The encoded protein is CASSISGGLYNSPLHF.

The CDR3, as DNA: TGTGCCAGCCGCAGGGGATGGGGAAGCACAGATACGCAGTATTTT. It codes for CASRRGWGSTDTQYF. This sequence joins TRBV18 and TRBJ2-3, with D possibly TRBD1 on 6 matching bases. Germline CDR1 reads KGHSH; CDR2 reads LQKENI. V shed 8 bases and J shed 0 bases, with 15 bases lying between them. The CDR3 loop spans 15 amino acids.

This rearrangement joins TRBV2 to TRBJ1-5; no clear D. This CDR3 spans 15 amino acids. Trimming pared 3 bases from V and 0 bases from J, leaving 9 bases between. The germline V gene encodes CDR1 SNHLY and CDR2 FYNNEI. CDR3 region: CASSEGSYSNQPQHF. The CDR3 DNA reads TGTGCCAGCAGTGAGGGCAGCTATAGCAATCAGCCCCAGCATTTT.

The CDR3 loop reads CASSVLLAGGPSGEQYF. The CDR3 nucleotides are TGTGCCAGCAGTGTTCTTCTAGCGGGAGGGCCGTCAGGGGAGCAGTACTTC. This chain links TRBV6-1 with TRBJ2-7; 12 bases fit TRBD2. This CDR3 is built from 17 residues. Germline trimming cut 4 bases from V and 7 bases from J; bases unmatched to any gene: 14. Per the germline V gene, CDR1 is MNHNS and CDR2 is SASEGT.

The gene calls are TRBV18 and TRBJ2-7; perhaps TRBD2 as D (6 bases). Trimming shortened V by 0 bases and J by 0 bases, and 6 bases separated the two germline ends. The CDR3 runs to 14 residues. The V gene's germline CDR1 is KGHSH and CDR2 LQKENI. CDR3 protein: CASSPPGGSYEQYF. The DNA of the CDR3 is TGTGCCAGCTCACCACCGGGGGGCTCCTACGAGCAGTACTTC.

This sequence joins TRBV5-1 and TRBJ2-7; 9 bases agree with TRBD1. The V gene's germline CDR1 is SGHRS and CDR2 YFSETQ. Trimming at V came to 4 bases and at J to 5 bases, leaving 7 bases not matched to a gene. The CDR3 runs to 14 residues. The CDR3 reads CASSPGTGTDEQYF. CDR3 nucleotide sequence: TGCGCCAGCAGCCCGGGGACAGGGACGGACGAGCAGTACTTC.

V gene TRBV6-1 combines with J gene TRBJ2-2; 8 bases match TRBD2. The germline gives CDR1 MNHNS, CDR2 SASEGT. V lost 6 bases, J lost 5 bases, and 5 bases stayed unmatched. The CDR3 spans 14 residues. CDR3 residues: CASRPTGGTGELFF. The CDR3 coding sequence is TGTGCCAGCAGACCCACGGGGGGGACCGGGGAGCTGTTTTTT.

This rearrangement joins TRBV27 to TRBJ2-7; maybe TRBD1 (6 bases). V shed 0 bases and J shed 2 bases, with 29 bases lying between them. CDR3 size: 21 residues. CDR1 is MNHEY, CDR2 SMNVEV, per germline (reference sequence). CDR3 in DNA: TGTGCCAGCAGTTTATCAAGTTGGGCAGGGGACCTAACAAGACCCCCCTACGAGCAGTACTTC. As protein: CASSLSSWAGDLTRPPYEQYF.

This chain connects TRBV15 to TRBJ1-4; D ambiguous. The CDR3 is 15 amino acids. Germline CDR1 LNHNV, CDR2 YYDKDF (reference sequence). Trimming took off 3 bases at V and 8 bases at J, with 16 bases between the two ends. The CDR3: CATSRDGGPGEKLFF. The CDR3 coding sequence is TGTGCCACCAGCAGGGACGGAGGACCGGGGGAAAAACTGTTTTTT.

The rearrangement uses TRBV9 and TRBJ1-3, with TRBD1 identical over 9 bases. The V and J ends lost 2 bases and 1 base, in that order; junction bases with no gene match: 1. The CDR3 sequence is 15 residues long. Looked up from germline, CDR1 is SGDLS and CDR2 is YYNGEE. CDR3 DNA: TGTGCCAGCAGCGTTGGACAGGGGTCTGGAAACACCATATATTTT. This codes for CASSVGQGSGNTIYF.